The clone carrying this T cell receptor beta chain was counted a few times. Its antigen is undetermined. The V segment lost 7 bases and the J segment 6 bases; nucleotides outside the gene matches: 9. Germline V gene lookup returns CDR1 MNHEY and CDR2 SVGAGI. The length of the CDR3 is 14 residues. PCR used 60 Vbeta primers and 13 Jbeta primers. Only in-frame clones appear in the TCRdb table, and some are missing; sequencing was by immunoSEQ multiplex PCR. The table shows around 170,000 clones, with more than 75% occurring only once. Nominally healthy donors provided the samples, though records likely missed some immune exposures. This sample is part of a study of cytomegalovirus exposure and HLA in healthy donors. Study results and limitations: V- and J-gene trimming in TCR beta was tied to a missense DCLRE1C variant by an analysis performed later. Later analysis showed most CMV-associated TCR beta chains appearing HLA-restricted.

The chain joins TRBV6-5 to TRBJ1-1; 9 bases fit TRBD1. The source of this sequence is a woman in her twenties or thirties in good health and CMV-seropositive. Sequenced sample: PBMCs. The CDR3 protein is CASIRRQGGAEAFF. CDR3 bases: TGTGCCAGCATACGAAGACAGGGGGGGGCTGAAGCTTTCTTT.